These 2 T cell receptor beta chains came from one sample sequenced in a study of regulatory T cells in long-lasting Graves disease. Documented time point: newly diagnosed GD, antithyroid drugs for less than 3 months. Extracted RNA from PBMCs served as the source of the TCR library. Building of the TCR beta libraries involved iRepertoire HTBI primers and Arm-PCR of CDR3 regions. TCRdb recomputed calls from the multiplex PCR reads with MiXCR, one row per CDR3 protein. The sample includes about 240,000 distinct CDR3 sequences, roughly 21% of them seen just once. This material consisted of peripheral blood mononuclear cells (PBMCs), taken at new diagnosis, from a patient treated with antithyroid drugs. The receptors here all came from a female donor with Graves disease.

This clonotype has a handful of counts. The chain employs TRBV19 and TRBJ2-1; tentatively, D is TRBD1 or TRBD2 (5 bases each). Trimming removed 7 bases from V and 5 bases from J, with 18 bases in between. CDR1 and CDR2 (germline): LNHDA, SQIVND (reference sequence). The CDR3 has 15 residues. CDR3 in DNA: TGTGCCAGTACCTCTGGGGGTTTCCAAGACAATGAGCAGTTCTTC. This encodes CASTSGGFQDNEQFF.

This clonotype occurred a few times. The rearrangement uses TRBV5-6 and TRBJ2-3; TRBD2 agrees at 8 bases. The CDR3 sequence is 15 residues long. With 0 bases clipped from V and 2 bases from J, the junction kept 2 bases outside the gene matches. Germline CDR1 reads SGHDT; CDR2 reads YYEEEE. The CDR3 loop is CASSLGRGDTDTQYF. CDR3 nucleotides: TGTGCCAGCAGCTTGGGGCGGGGGGACACAGATACGCAGTATTTT.